This T cell receptor beta chain was sequenced during a study of CXCR3-negative and CXCR3-positive naive CD8 T cells. As for the study in general: TRB reads totalled about 130 million, about 1.5 +/- 0.3 million per library.

CDR3 length equals 15 residues. Germline CDR1 reads SGDLS; CDR2 reads YYNGEE. It was by 5' RACE with UMI labels that the TRB cDNA libraries were prepared. TCRdb processed the 5' RACE reads again and assigns one entry to each CDR3 protein, with no DNA. The listing records about 84,000 distinct CDR3 sequences. Turning to this clonotype: What it binds is not known.

Study-wide points: A higher hydrophobicity marked the TRB CDR3s of CXCR3-positive naive cells versus CXCR3-negative naive cells. Naive subsets were similarly diverse, while memory CD8+ repertoires were much less diverse. Naive subsets had comparable surface CD5, so TRB CDR3 properties gauged TCR strength. Memory cells diverged, while naive CXCR3-positive and CXCR3-negative cells had similar TRBV-TRBJ usage.

Sequencing input: naive CXCR3+ CD8+ T cells from blood. Sample subset: CD45RO-CCR7+CD27+CD95- naive CD8+ T cells expressing CXCR3 (TNR3+). This chain joins TRBV9 and TRBJ2-7; with no DNA, the TCRdb D assignment of TRBD1 cannot be verified. The TCR was taken from a human donor in good health. Some clones in this sample may be carry-over from other donors' samples. CDR3 amino acids: CASSESGAPELQQYF.